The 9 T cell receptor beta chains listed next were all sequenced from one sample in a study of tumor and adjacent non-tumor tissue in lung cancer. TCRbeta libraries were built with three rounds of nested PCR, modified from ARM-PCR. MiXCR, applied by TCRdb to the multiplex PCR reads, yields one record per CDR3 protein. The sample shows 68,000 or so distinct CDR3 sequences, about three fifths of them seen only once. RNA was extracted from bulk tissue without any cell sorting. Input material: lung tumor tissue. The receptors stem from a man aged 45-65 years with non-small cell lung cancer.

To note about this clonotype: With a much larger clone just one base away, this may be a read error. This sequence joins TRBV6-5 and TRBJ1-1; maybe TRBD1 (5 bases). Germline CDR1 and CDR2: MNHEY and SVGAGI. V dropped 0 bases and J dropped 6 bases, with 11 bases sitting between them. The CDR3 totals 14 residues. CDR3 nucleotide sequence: TGTGCCAGCAGTTACTCCTCCGGGGGGGCTGAAGCTTTCTTT. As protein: CASSYSSGGAEAFF.

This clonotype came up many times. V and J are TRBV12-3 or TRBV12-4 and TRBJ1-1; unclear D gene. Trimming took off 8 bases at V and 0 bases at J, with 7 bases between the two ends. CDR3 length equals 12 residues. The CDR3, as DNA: TGTGCCAGCCGGATGATGAACACTGAAGCTTTCTTT. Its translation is CASRMMNTEAFF.

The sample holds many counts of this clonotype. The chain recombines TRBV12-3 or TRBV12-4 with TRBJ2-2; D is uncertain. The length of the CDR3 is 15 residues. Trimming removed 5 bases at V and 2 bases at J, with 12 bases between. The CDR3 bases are TGTGCCAGCAGTCCCCGCGACGTTAACACCGGGGAGCTGTTTTTT. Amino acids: CASSPRDVNTGELFF.

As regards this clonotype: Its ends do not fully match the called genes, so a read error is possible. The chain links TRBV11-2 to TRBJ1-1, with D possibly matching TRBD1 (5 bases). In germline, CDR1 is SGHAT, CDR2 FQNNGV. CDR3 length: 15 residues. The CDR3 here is CVSRTSRRGNTEVFF. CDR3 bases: TGTGTCAGCAGGACCTCGAGGCGGGGGAACACTGAAGTTTTCTTT. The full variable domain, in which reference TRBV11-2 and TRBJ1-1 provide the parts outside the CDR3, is EAGVAQSPRYKIIEKRQSVAFWCNPISGHATLYWYQQILGQGPKLLIQFQNNGVVDDSQLPKDRFSAERLKGVDSTLKIQPAKLEDSAVYLCVSRTSRRGNTEVFFGQGTRLTVV.

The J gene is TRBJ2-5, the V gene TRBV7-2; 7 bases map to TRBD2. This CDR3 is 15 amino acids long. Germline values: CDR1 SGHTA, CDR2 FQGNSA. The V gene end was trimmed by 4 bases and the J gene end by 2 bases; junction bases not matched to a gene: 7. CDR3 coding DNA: TGTGCCAGCAGCTGGGGGGGAGGGTCACAAGAGACCCAGTACTTC. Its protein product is CASSWGGGSQETQYF.

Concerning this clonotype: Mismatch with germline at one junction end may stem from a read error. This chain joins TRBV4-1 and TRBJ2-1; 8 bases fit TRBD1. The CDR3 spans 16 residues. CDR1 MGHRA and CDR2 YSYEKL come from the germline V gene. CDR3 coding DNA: TGCGCCAACAGCAGGGGGCAGGGGGCAGTATTCAATGAGCAGTTCTTT. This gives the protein CANSRGQGAVFNEQFF.

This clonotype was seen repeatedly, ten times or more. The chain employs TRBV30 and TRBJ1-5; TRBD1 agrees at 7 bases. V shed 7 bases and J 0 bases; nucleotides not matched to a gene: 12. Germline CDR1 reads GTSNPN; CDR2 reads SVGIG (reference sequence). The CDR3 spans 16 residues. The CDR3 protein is CAYQRKGGYSNQPQHF. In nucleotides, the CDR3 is TGTGCCTACCAAAGAAAAGGGGGCTATAGCAATCAGCCCCAGCATTTT.

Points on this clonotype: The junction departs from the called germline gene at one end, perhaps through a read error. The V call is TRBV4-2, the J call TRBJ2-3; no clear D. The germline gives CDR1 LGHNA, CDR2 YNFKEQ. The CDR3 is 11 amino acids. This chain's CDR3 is CASSLIDTLYF. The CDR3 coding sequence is TGTGCCAGCAGCCTCATAGATACGCTGTATTTT.

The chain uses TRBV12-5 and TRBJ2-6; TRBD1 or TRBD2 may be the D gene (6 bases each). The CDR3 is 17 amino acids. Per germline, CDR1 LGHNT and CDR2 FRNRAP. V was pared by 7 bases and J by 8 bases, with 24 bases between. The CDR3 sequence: CASVLGGSERTSNVLTF. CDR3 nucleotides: TGTGCTAGTGTCTTGGGGGGCTCGGAGAGGACTTCCAACGTCCTGACTTTC.